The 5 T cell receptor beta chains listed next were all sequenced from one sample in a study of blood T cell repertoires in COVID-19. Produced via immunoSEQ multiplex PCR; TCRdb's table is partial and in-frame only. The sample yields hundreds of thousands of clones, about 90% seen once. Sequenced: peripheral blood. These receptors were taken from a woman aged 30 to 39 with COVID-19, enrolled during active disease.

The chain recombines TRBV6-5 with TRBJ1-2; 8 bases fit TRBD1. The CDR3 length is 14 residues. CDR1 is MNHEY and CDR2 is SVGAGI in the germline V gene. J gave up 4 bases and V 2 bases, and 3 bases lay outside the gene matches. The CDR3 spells CASSYRTGTYGYTF. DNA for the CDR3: TGTGCCAGCAGTTACCGGACAGGGACCTATGGCTACACCTTC.

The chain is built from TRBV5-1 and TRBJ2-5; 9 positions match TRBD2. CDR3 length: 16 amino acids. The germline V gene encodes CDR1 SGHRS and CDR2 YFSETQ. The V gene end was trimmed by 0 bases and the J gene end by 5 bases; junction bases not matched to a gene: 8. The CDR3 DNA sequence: TGCGCCAGCAGCTTGGGGATTTTAGCGGGGGAGGAGACCCAGTACTTC. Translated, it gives CASSLGILAGEETQYF. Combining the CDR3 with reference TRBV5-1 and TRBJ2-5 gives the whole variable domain KAGVTQTPRYLIKTRGQQVTLSCSPISGHRSVSWYQQTPGQGLQFLFEYFSETQRNKGNFPGRFSGRQFSNSRSEMNVSTLELGDSALYLCASSLGILAGEETQYFGPGTRLLVL.

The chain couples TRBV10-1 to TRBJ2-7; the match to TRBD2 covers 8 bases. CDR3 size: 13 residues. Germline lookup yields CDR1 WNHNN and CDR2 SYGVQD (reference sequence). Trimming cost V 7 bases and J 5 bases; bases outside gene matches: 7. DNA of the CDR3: TGCGCCAGCATGGGCGGGGGGACCCACGAGCAGTACTTC. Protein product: CASMGGGTHEQYF.

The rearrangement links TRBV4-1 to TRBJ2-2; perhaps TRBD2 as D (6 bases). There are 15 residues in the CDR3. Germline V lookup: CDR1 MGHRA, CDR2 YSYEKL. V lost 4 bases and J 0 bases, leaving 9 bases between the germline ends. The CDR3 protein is CASSRGDSNTGELFF. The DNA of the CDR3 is TGCGCCAGCAGCCGCGGGGACTCGAACACCGGGGAGCTGTTTTTT.

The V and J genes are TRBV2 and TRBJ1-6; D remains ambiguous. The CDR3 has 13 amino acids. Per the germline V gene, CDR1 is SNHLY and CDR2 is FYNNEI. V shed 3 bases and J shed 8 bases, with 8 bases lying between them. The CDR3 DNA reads TGTGCCAGCAGTGATAGCGGGCATTCACCCCTCCACTTT. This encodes CASSDSGHSPLHF.